Given below is one TCR beta chain in context. The sample belongs to a study of T cell changes during pregnancy in multiple sclerosis. J gave up 1 base and V 0 bases, and 8 bases lay outside the gene matches. The CDR3 runs 17 residues. CDR1 MGHRA and CDR2 YSYEKL come from the germline V gene. Some clones are missing from TCRdb's copy, which holds only in-frame ones; the method was immunoSEQ multiplex PCR. In the table there are 90,000 to 95,000 clones, roughly 90% of which are singletons. The V call is TRBV4-1, the J call TRBJ2-7; 8 nucleotides match TRBD1. This clonotype was sampled from a female donor with multiple sclerosis, enrolled in a pregnancy study. Sequences were derived from peripheral blood, sampled before pregnancy. The CDR3 sequence: CASSQDQGQGNSYEQYF. CDR3 nucleotide sequence: TGCGCCAGCAGCCAAGATCAAGGACAGGGCAATTCCTACGAGCAGTACTTC.